These T cell receptor beta chains were read from a single sample in a study of T cell responses to AZD1222 COVID-19 vaccine. Profiling relied on immunoSEQ multiplex PCR, and the TCRdb table lists in-frame clones only, not all of them. The data show 150,000 to 200,000 clones, about 90% seen once. The sequencing here drew on peripheral blood, taken 28 days after the second AZD1222 dose. These receptor sequences come from an adult who received the AZD1222 COVID-19 vaccine. The CDR3 runs from the conserved cysteine through the conserved F or W. The D gene is left open where the match is weak. Clone size is stated in some rows and not others, as once, few, many or a class when expanded.

cdr3_aa cdr3_nt j_call v_call clone_size d_call
CASSQRDRSRETQYF TGTGCCAGCAGCCAACGGGACAGGAGCCGAGAGACCCAGTACTTC TRBJ2-5 TRBV14 NA TRBD1
CASSENRGRNSPLHF TGTGCCAGCAGTGAAAACAGGGGGAGGAATTCACCCCTCCACTTT TRBJ1-6 TRBV6-1 NA TRBD1
CASSQGASNTGELFF TGCGCCAGCAGTCAGGGGGCTTCGAACACCGGGGAGCTGTTTTTT TRBJ2-2 TRBV5-1 NA TRBD1
CASNDGGSSYEQYF TGCGCCAGCAACGATGGGGGGAGCTCCTACGAGCAGTACTTC TRBJ2-7 TRBV5-1 once NA
CSASGTKSTTYNEQFF TGCAGTGCTAGTGGGACTAAATCTACGACCTACAATGAGCAGTTCTTC TRBJ2-1 TRBV20-1 NA TRBD2
CASSLEGTNEQFF TGCGCCAGCAGCTTGGAGGGCACCAATGAGCAGTTCTTC TRBJ2-1 TRBV5-1 NA NA
CASSQDRAYGYTF TGTGCCAGCAGCCAAGACAGGGCCTATGGCTACACCTTC TRBJ1-2 TRBV6-5 NA TRBD1
CASSVQGKDEKLFF TGTGCCAGCAGTGTACAGGGAAAGGATGAAAAACTGTTTTTT TRBJ1-4 TRBV2 NA NA
CASSLTSGRAYNEQFF TGTGCCAGCAGCCTCACTAGCGGGAGGGCCTACAATGAGCAGTTCTTC TRBJ2-1 TRBV6-2/TRBV6-3 NA TRBD2
CASSEEAFREYQPQHF TGTGCCAGCAGTGAAGAGGCATTCCGGGAGTATCAGCCCCAGCATTTT TRBJ1-5 TRBV6-1 NA NA
CATSDSTRGLGQPQHF TGTGCCACCAGTGATTCGACCAGGGGGCTTGGTCAGCCCCAGCATTTT TRBJ1-5 TRBV24-1 NA TRBD1
CASRGQGRSGANVLTF TGTGCCAGTAGGGGACAGGGGAGGTCCGGGGCCAACGTCCTGACTTTC TRBJ2-6 TRBV19 once TRBD1
CASSLVLGGGNYGYTF TGTGCCAGCAGCTTAGTTCTCGGGGGAGGGAACTATGGCTACACCTTC TRBJ1-2 TRBV7-9 NA NA
CASSTHRTDTQYF TGTGCCAGTAGTACACACCGCACAGATACGCAGTATTTT TRBJ2-3 TRBV19 NA NA